This TCR beta chain stems from a study of graft-versus-host responses after intestinal transplantation. Study summary: Recipients underwent multivisceral, liver-intestinal, or isolated intestinal transplants. General study findings and limits: With peak circulating GvH clone levels came an association with early post-transplant HvG declines.

Profiling relied on immunoSEQ multiplex PCR, and the TCRdb table lists in-frame clones only, not all of them. The sample records 950 to 1,500 clones, about 83% being singletons. On this clone itself: Its matching antigen is unknown.

CDR3 length: 17 residues. J lost 7 bases, V lost 1 base, and 12 bases had no gene match. The germline gives CDR1 SGHDT, CDR2 YYEEEE. This rearrangement joins TRBV5-6 to TRBJ2-1; the match to TRBD1 covers 9 bases. Sequences were derived from PBMCs, sampled 7 days after intestinal transplantation. The clonotype was recovered from a human patient who received an intestinal transplant, so some T cells may come from the graft donor. The CDR3 reads CASSLQWTGVLRNEQFF. The CDR3 bases are TGTGCCAGCAGCTTGCAGTGGACAGGGGTGCTTCGGAATGAGCAGTTCTTC.